A single sample gave rise to the 8 T cell receptor beta chains below, sequenced in a study of blood T cell repertoires in COVID-19. Clones were sequenced by immunoSEQ multiplex PCR, and TCRdb holds only the in-frame ones, with some missing. The sample carries approximately 160,000 clones, 83% recorded once. Sequences were obtained from PBMCs or T cells enriched from blood (not recorded which). These receptors were taken from a woman aged 50 to 65 in a cohort exposed to, infected with or recovered from COVID-19 (not recorded which).

This sequence joins TRBV6-1 and TRBJ2-5; 8 positions agree with TRBD1. The CDR3 contains 15 residues. The germline V gene encodes CDR1 MNHNS and CDR2 SASEGT. After removal of 2 bases from V and 2 bases from J, the junction contained 4 bases not matched to a gene. The DNA of the CDR3 is TGTGCCAGCAGTGAACCCCACAGGGGGCAAGAGACCCAGTACTTC. Protein sequence: CASSEPHRGQETQYF.

The chain couples TRBV6-4 to TRBJ2-5, with 10 positions matching TRBD1. This CDR3 comprises 20 residues. CDR1 is MRHNA, CDR2 SNTAGT, per germline. The J segment lost 3 bases and the V segment lost 6 bases, leaving 22 bases of the junction unmatched. The CDR3 sequence is CASRPDDGTGAHLGEETQYF. In nucleotides, the CDR3 is TGTGCCAGCAGGCCTGACGATGGGACAGGGGCACACCTGGGGGAAGAGACCCAGTACTTC.

The V gene is TRBV19, the J gene TRBJ2-1; 12 nucleotides line up with TRBD2. The CDR3 covers 17 residues. V lost 11 bases and J lost 4; bases outside the gene matches: 15. Per germline, CDR1 LNHDA and CDR2 SQIVND (reference sequence). The CDR3 reads CASSAASGRAEYNEQFF. The CDR3 nucleotides read TGTGCCTCCTCAGCGGCTAGCGGGAGGGCAGAATACAATGAGCAGTTCTTC.

This chain joins TRBV19 and TRBJ2-3; D is perhaps TRBD2 (5 bases). The length of the CDR3 is 13 residues. Germline assignment: CDR1 LNHDA and CDR2 SQIVND (reference sequence). With 6 bases removed from V and 2 bases from J, the gap between germline ends came to 9 bases. The CDR3 loop reads CASSRRDTDTQYF. The CDR3 DNA reads TGTGCCAGTAGCCGTCGGGACACAGATACGCAGTATTTT.

The rearrangement joins TRBV18 to TRBJ1-6, with 9 bases aligning to TRBD1. The germline V gene has CDR1 KGHSH and CDR2 LQKENI. With V trimmed by 3 bases and J by 7 bases, 4 bases remained unmatched. This CDR3 has 15 residues. CDR3 in amino acids: CASSPAGQGNSPLHF. In DNA form, the CDR3 reads TGTGCCAGCTCACCGGCGGGACAGGGAAATTCACCCCTCCACTTT.

The genes are TRBV28 and TRBJ2-7, with 7 bases identical to TRBD2. CDR1 MDHEN and CDR2 SYDVKM come from the germline V gene. The V gene end was trimmed by 3 bases and the J gene end by 7 bases; junction bases not matched to a gene: 9. This CDR3 contains 14 residues. CDR3 loop: CASSLGGTRKEQYF. The CDR3 nucleotides are TGTGCCAGCAGTTTGGGGGGGACCCGGAAAGAGCAGTACTTC.

Details on this clone: A much larger clone lies a single base off, so this may be a read error. The chain combines TRBV9 with TRBJ2-1; a weak D match, TRBD2 (6 bases). Germline V lookup: CDR1 SGDLS, CDR2 YYNGEE. The CDR3 length is 13 residues. Trimming stripped 3 bases from V and 3 bases from J, with 7 bases between. CDR3 region: CASSAGLYNEQFF. Written as DNA, the CDR3 is TGTGCCAGCAGCGCGGGACTCTACAATGAGCAGTTCTTC.

The V call is TRBV3-1 (or the pseudogene TRBV3-2), the J call TRBJ2-2, with TRBD2 identical over 14 bases. Germline loops: CDR1 LGHDT, CDR2 YNNKEL (reference sequence). CDR3 length: 21 residues. The V segment lost 9 bases and the J segment 4 bases; nucleotides outside the gene matches: 22. The CDR3 nucleotides are TGTGCCAGTCGTTCCCAAACCACCGGGACTAGCGGGAGAAGGGTCACCGGGGAGCTGTTTTTT. Encoded protein: CASRSQTTGTSGRRVTGELFF.